Shown below are 10 T cell receptor beta chains from a single sample sequenced in a study of identical twins. TCRdb fed the 5' RACE reads into MiXCR, producing one record per CDR3 protein. The sample consists of about 920,000 distinct CDR3 sequences, roughly an eighth of them appearing once. These same data were also listed under a study on yellow fever vaccine responses in identical twins.

The sample consisted of PBMCs. These receptors all stem from a woman under 30 in good health.

This clonotype was observed many times. The chain links TRBV29-1 to TRBJ2-1; 11 nucleotides line up with TRBD2. Trimming at V came to 7 bases and at J to 5 bases, leaving 13 bases not matched to a gene. Germline CDR1 reads SQVTM; CDR2 reads ANQGSEA. The CDR3 extends over 16 amino acids. The CDR3 sequence is CSAPPSSGRAHNEQFF. The CDR3, as DNA: TGCAGCGCCCCTCCTAGTAGCGGGAGGGCCCACAATGAGCAGTTCTTC.

This clonotype has just a few counts. The CDR3 region is CSARRPRSDEQFF. The CDR3 bases are TGCAGTGCTAGAAGGCCTCGGTCGGATGAGCAGTTCTTC. The chain couples TRBV20-1 to TRBJ2-1; no reliable D call. The CDR3 totals 13 residues. Deletions cut 2 bases from V and 8 bases from J, with 13 bases between. Germline values: CDR1 DFQATT, CDR2 SNEGSKA (reference sequence).

This clonotype has at least ten counts. The rearrangement uses TRBV20-1 and TRBJ1-5; D possibly corresponds to TRBD1 (6 bases). The germline V gene has CDR1 DFQATT and CDR2 SNEGSKA (reference sequence). V dropped 0 bases and J dropped 5 bases, with 14 bases sitting between them. The CDR3 sequence is 15 residues long. This CDR3 is CSARDPGRGDQPQHF. Written as DNA, the CDR3 is TGCAGTGCTAGAGACCCCGGGAGGGGGGATCAGCCCCAGCATTTT.

This clonotype was detected ten times or more. The CDR3 sequence: CAISGVGVTDTQYF. CDR3 sequence (DNA): TGTGCCATCAGTGGTGTCGGGGTTACAGATACGCAGTATTTT. The chain combines TRBV10-3 with TRBJ2-3, with a tentative D call TRBD2 (5 bases). V was cut by 4 bases and J by 3 bases, with 11 bases left in between. This CDR3 comprises 14 residues. CDR1 and CDR2 (germline): ENHRY, SYGVKD.

The chain is built from TRBV5-1 and TRBJ1-2; D not certain. With 4 bases removed from V and 3 bases from J, the gap between germline ends came to 19 bases. The CDR3 runs to 16 residues. The germline CDR1 and CDR2 sequences are SGHRS and YFSETQ. CDR3 sequence: CASSVARPLKDYGYTF. The CDR3 coding sequence is TGCGCCAGCAGCGTGGCCCGACCCCTAAAGGACTATGGCTACACCTTC.

The rearrangement uses TRBV20-1 and TRBJ2-3; TRBD2 matches 8 bases. Germline CDR1 DFQATT, CDR2 SNEGSKA (reference sequence). V trimming: 6 bases; J trimming: 5 bases; junction bases outside the gene matches: 13. The CDR3 has 15 amino acids. CDR3 bases: TGCAGTGCGTTTCGGGCGGGGGGCCGTGGAGATACGCAGTATTTT. Amino acids: CSAFRAGGRGDTQYF.

This clonotype has more than one count but fewer than ten. This rearrangement joins TRBV25-1 to TRBJ2-1; no reliable D call. The V gene lost 3 bases and the J gene lost 8 bases, with 11 bases spanning the gap. The CDR3 totals 13 residues. Germline CDR1 is MGHDK and CDR2 is SYGVNS. The CDR3 region has the DNA TGTGCCAGCAGTGAGGTAAACCGGGATGAGCAGTTCTTC. This encodes CASSEVNRDEQFF.

V gene TRBV11-2 combines with J gene TRBJ2-5; D possibly uses TRBD1 or TRBD2 (5 bases each). This CDR3 has 15 residues. The germline V gene encodes CDR1 SGHAT and CDR2 FQNNGV. The germline V and J ends were trimmed by 6 bases and 2 bases, with 16 bases remaining between them. The CDR3 nucleotides read TGTGCCAGCAGTAAAGTCTGGGGACCACAAGAGACCCAGTACTTC. This sequence encodes CASSKVWGPQETQYF. Looking up the rest from reference TRBV11-2 and TRBJ2-5 gives the full variable domain: EAGVAQSPRYKIIEKRQSVAFWCNPISGHATLYWYQQILGQGPKLLIQFQNNGVVDDSQLPKDRFSAERLKGVDSTLKIQPAKLEDSAVYLCASSKVWGPQETQYFGPGTRLLVL.

V is TRBV2 and J is TRBJ2-3; 12 bases line up with TRBD2. The germline gives CDR1 SNHLY, CDR2 FYNNEI. J was trimmed by 0 bases and V by 10 bases; bases with no gene match: 17. The CDR3 has 19 residues. Here the CDR3 reads CAICLVGTSGSTSTDTQYF. DNA for the CDR3: TGTGCCATCTGTTTAGTGGGGACTAGCGGGTCAACTAGCACAGATACGCAGTATTTT.

This clonotype was counted a few times. Mismatch with germline at one junction end may stem from a read error. The chain carries TRBV5-4 and TRBJ2-1, with TRBD2 identical over 9 bases. Germline V gene sequence: CDR1 SGHNT, CDR2 YYREEE (reference sequence). The CDR3 has 15 residues. The CDR3 bases are TGTGCCAGCAGCTTGGCAGGGACTAGCAGCTCCGGGCCGCTCTTC. Amino acids: CASSLAGTSSSGPLF. Variable domain in full (rest from reference TRBV5-4 and TRBJ2-1): ETGVTQSPTHLIKTRGQQVTLRCSSQSGHNTVSWYQQALGQGPQFIFQYYREEENGRGNFPPRFSGLQFPNYSSELNVNALELDDSALYLCASSLAGTSSSGPLFGPGTRLTVL.